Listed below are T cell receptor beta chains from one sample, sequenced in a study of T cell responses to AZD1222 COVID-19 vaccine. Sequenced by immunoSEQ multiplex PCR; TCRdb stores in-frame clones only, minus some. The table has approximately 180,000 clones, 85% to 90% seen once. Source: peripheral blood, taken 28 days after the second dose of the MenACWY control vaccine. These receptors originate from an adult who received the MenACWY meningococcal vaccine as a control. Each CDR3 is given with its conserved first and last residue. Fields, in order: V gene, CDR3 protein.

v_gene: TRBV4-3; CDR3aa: CASSPGTSGYAGEQYF
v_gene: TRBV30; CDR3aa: CAWSGQKNYGYTF
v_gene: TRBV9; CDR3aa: CASSRFPGSNEKLFF
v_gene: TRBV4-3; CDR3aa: CASSQDARGRVREQYF
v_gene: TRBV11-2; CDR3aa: CASSFLRGPTEAFF
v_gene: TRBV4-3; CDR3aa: CASSQGSRGHEQYF
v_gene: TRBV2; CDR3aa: CASSRSIDPRNEQFF
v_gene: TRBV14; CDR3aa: CASSQAGLYGYTF
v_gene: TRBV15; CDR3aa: CATSRGGTAHSGNTIYF
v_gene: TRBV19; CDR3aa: CASSPHRDSNQPQHF
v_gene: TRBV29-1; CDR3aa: CSSKLGGYGYTF
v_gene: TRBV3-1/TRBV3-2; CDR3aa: CASSRDRAGGEKLFF
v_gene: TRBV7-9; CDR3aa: CASSPAGSYEQYF
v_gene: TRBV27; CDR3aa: CASSFGGGTFYGYTF
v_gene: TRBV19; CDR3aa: CASSMEALNYGYTF
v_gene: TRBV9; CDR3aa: CASSDDRGAGYTF
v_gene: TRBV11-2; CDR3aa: CASSLRLQETQYF
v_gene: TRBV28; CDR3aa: CASSFRSSRPFYGYTF
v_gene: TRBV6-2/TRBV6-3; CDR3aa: CASSRSLDGGELFF
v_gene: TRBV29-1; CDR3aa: CSVEGRGRNYGYTF
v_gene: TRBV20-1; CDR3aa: CSASSQETQYF
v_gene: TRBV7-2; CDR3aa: CASSGTQTATYNEQFF
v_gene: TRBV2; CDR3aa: CASSVGQGYTEAFF
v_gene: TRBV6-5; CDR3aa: CASTYYRDTGELFF
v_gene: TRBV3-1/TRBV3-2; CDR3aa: CASSLDGGLLSLEQYF
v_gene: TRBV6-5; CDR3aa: CASRSGIGTEAFF
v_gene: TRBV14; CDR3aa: CASSQDLGVSYNEQFF
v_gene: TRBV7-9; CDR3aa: CASSFRGTYEQYF
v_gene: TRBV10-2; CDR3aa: CASSERRKTVVWGLILYF
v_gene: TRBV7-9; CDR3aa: CASSPAGLGYNEQFF
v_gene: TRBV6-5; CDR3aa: CASSYSPGQGVYEQYF
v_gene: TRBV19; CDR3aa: CASSTPPTYGEQFF
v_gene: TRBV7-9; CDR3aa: CASSFGTGTVGVHQPQHF
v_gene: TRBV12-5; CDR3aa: CASGGPGTQETQYF
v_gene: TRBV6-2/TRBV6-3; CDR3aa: CASSYLRLSTDTQYF
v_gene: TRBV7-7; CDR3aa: CASSLEEYGREQFF
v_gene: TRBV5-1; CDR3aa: CASSPSIGRASNNEQFF
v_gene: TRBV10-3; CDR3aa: CAISESWGNRPQHF
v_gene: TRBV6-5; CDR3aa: CASTPGGGNQPQHF
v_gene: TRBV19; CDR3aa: CASSRDRSTYNEQFF
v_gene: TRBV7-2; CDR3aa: CASSLEGWIQQPQHF
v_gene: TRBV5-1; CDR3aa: CASQLATSAISYEQYF
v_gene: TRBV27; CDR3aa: CASRVTLRGKETQYF
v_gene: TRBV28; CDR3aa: CASSFGDYNEQFF
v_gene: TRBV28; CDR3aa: CASSFPSRTGGYGYTF
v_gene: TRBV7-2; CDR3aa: CASSLAPSSNYGYTF
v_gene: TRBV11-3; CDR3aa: CASSLDKGHEQYF